A selection of T cell receptor beta chains follows, all from one sample in a study of regulatory T cells in long-lasting Graves disease. MiXCR, applied by TCRdb to the multiplex PCR reads, yields one record per CDR3 protein. The data hold a few hundred thousand distinct CDR3 sequences, with 20% to 25% observed a single time. The input for sequencing was peripheral blood mononuclear cells (PBMCs), taken at new diagnosis, from a patient treated with antithyroid drugs. These receptors originate from a female donor with Graves disease. Each CDR3 is given with its conserved first and last residue. A D gene is named only where the DNA matches it firmly. The listing skips clone size in some rows; elsewhere it reads once, few, many or a size class.

TRBJ2-6,TRBD2,TRBV6-1,many,CASSPGLVISGANVLTF,TGTGCCAGCAGTCCAGGACTAGTTATATCTGGGGCCAACGTCCTGACTTTC
TRBJ1-1,-,TRBV28,many,CASSLYAAGGTEAFF,TGTGCCAGCAGTTTATATGCGGCGGGGGGCACTGAAGCTTTCTTT
TRBJ2-2,-,TRBV6-1,-,CASRGRANTGELFF,TGTGCCAGTCGGGGCAGGGCGAACACCGGGGAGCTGTTTTTT
TRBJ2-5,TRBD2,TRBV6-1,many,CASSALAGGPETQYF,TGTGCCAGCAGTGCACTAGCGGGGGGGCCAGAGACCCAGTACTTC
TRBJ2-3,-,TRBV28,many,CASSSPGTDTQYF,TGTGCCAGCAGTTCGCCCGGAACAGATACGCAGTATTTT
TRBJ2-3,-,TRBV29-1,many,CSVDQATGDTQYF,TGCAGCGTTGATCAGGCCACAGGAGATACGCAGTATTTT
TRBJ2-7,-,TRBV2,-,CASPKRRRSFCYEQYF,TGTGCCAGCCCTAAGCGGCGTCGCTCTTTTTGCTACGAGCAGTACTTC
TRBJ2-1,TRBD1,TRBV7-2,-,CASSFRKDRVF,TGTGCCAGCAGCTTTCGGAAGGACAGGGTTTTT
TRBJ2-7,-,TRBV5-4,many,CASSADSLRMVHEQYF,TGTGCCAGCAGCGCGGACAGCCTGAGAATGGTCCACGAGCAGTACTTC
TRBJ1-1,-,TRBV24-1,-,CATSDDNPQGVVSEAFF,TGTGCCACCAGCGATGATAACCCTCAGGGCGTGGTCTCTGAAGCTTTCTTT
TRBJ1-5,-,TRBV2,many,CAVGGGNNQPQHF,TGTGCCGTCGGAGGGGGTAACAATCAGCCCCAGCATTTT
TRBJ1-2,-,TRBV20-1,many,CSASGQGGYTF,TGCAGTGCTAGTGGGCAGGGGGGCTACACCTTC
TRBJ2-7,TRBD2,TRBV12-3/TRBV12-4,many,CASRMGLAGEQYF,TGTGCCAGCAGGATGGGACTAGCGGGAGAGCAGTACTTC
TRBJ2-5,-,TRBV5-1,many,CASSPTQETQYF,TGTGCCAGCAGTCCAACTCAAGAGACCCAGTACTTC
TRBJ1-1,-,TRBV10-3,many,CAISTSGGRPEAFF,TGTGCCATCAGTACCTCTGGAGGGCGGCCTGAAGCTTTCTTT
TRBJ1-4,-,TRBV19,many,CASKREANEKLFF,TGTGCCAGTAAACGGGAGGCGAATGAAAAACTGTTTTTT
TRBJ2-7,TRBD2,TRBV20-1,many,CSAQTSGRGYEQYF,TGCAGTGCCCAGACTAGCGGGAGAGGCTACGAGCAGTACTTC
TRBJ2-3,TRBD2,TRBV6-1,many,CASSPIGTSGSADTQYF,TGTGCCAGCAGTCCTATCGGAACTAGCGGGAGTGCTGATACGCAGTATTTT
TRBJ2-3,TRBD2,TRBV6-2/TRBV6-3,few,CASTKRASGATDTQYF,TGTGCCAGCACCAAAAGGGCTAGCGGGGCCACAGATACGCAGTATTTT
TRBJ2-7,-,TRBV20-1,many,CSAQAFGTRGEQYF,TGCAGTGCTCAAGCGTTCGGGACTCGTGGGGAGCAGTACTTC
TRBJ2-5,-,TRBV10-3,many,CAISESGLQETQYF,TGTGCCATCAGTGAGTCTGGACTGCAAGAGACCCAGTACTTC
TRBJ2-2,TRBD2,TRBV4-3,-,CASSHTGTSGGAGSTGELFF,TGCGCCAGCAGCCATACCGGGACTAGCGGGGGGGCAGGGAGCACCGGGGAGCTGTTTTTT